This T cell receptor (beta chain) was recovered during a study of cytotoxic CD8 clonotypes in ibrutinib-treated CLL (dated by TCRdb to the early 2020s). Background for the entire study: In this cohort, around 14 patients were treatment-naive and more than 9 were relapsed/refractory, while about 18 had unmutated IGHV. Responses were partial in 25 or so patients and complete in 2; after median approximately 66 months follow-up, 14 stayed in remission and about twelve progressed. Response samples were taken after a median of 12 months on treatment, ranging from about 6 to 36 months. An average of 255,043 productive templates and approximately 91,000 productive rearrangements was obtained per sample. Longitudinal samples were available for about 30% of the 86 trial participants. Cryopreserved peripheral blood mononuclear cells were obtained before treatment, at response, and at either sustained remission or disease progression. Every sample from remission and from progressive disease was obtained while the patients were still on ibrutinib.

Concerning this clone itself: The clone's antigen remains unknown. No base-level quality is on record; no much larger clone is a single base apart.

From a lookup of the germline V gene, CDR1 and CDR2 are MDHEN and SYDVKM. The junction carries 12 bases between V and J, which are trimmed by 6 bases and 0 bases respectively. The cysteine opens and the phenylalanine closes a CDR3 of 14 amino acids. CDR3 DNA only is kept here, 42 bases in frame from base 1. The goal of deep resolution MiSeq sequencing was a depth between 1 in 1 million and 1 in 200,000 T cells, and coverage averaged 10x per clonotype. The immunoSEQ hsTCRB Kit was used to generate TCR beta libraries. As for how the authors treated the data: The data were analyzed with ImmunoSEQ Analyzer and ImmunoSEQ Data Assistant, and V, D and J gene assignments followed IMGT definitions. Clonality, with values ranging from 0 to 1, was calculated as one minus the normalized Shannon entropy of productive rearrangement frequencies. Only overrepresented clonotypes making up at least 0.05% of each patient's repertoire were included in the public clonotype analysis. Repertoires from about a dozen age-matched healthy donors in immuneACCESS were used as clonality controls. TCRdb mirrors the immuneACCESS table, restricted to in-frame sequences. Some clones are absent from its copies; in checked studies, under half trace to an unresolved V gene, and the reason for the others is unknown. The DNA gave D and trimming, while V, J and clone size come from that table. This sample holds about 330,000 clones; 67% were observed only once. The ten largest clones take up 5% to 6.5% of the sample.

For TCR beta library preparation, approximately 2.2 micrograms of genomic DNA were isolated from cryopreserved PBMCs. High-throughput TCR beta sequencing was performed on longitudinal blood samples from CLL patients receiving ibrutinib monotherapy. The patients were enrolled in a single-center, open-label phase 2 trial of ibrutinib monotherapy. Paper-wide results and their limitations: Baseline clonality was found to be higher than that of age-matched healthy donors and was strongly correlated with circulating CD8+ T-cell counts. Public clonotypes were rare and either contracted or stayed stable during treatment, and the rise in clonality at ibrutinib response reflected the expansion of private clonotypes. Sustained-remission and progressing patients did not have matched sampling times, and lymph node repertoires were not examined. An increase in clonality was observed at ibrutinib response, with clonality remaining stable during sustained remission and falling back toward baseline at progression.

This TCR was recovered from a human donor with chronic lymphocytic leukemia. The chain employs TRBV28 and TRBJ2-7; the D gene is unclear. This material consisted of PBMCs, taken after 36 months of ibrutinib treatment. The DNA reads TGTGCCAGCAGCCCCTATACGAGCTCCTACGAGCAGTACTTC. This yields the protein CASSPYTSSYEQYF. Where the CDR3 stops, the reference TRBV28 and TRBJ2-7 genes take over; the full variable domain is DVKVTQSSRYLVKRTGEKVFLECVQDMDHENMFWYRQDPGLGLRLIYFSYDVKMKEKGDIPEGYSVSREKKERFSLILESASTNQTSMYLCASSPYTSSYEQYFGPGTRLTVT.